This T cell receptor (beta chain) was sequenced for a study of blood T cell repertoires in COVID-19. The CDR3 is made up of 12 amino acids. J was trimmed by 4 bases and V by 8 bases; bases with no gene match: 5. The germline V gene has CDR1 SQVTM and CDR2 ANQGSEA. Sequenced by immunoSEQ multiplex PCR; TCRdb stores in-frame clones only, minus some. The sample holds fewer than 250,000 clones, approximately 80% seen once. This clone was picked up one time. Sequencing was performed on peripheral blood. This TCR came from a woman aged 80 or over with acute or convalescent COVID-19. The chain recombines TRBV29-1 with TRBJ1-1; 9 positions match TRBD1. CDR3 DNA sequence: TGCAGCACTCGGACAGGGGCCACTGAAGCTTTCTTT. Protein product: CSTRTGATEAFF.